These T cell receptor beta chains were read from a single sample in a study of blood T cells in healthy people across ages. TCRdb re-analysed the 5' RACE reads in MiXCR, keeping a single row per CDR3 protein. The sample carries roughly 830,000 distinct CDR3 sequences, around 62% recorded once. The specimen was blood. These receptors were taken from a young man in good health. CDR3s include the opening cysteine and the closing phenylalanine or tryptophan. The order of the fields is D gene, clone size, V gene, J gene, CDR3 DNA, CDR3 protein. The D gene is left open where the match is weak. Expanded clones get a size class; other rows say once, few or many, or leave the size out.

NA	NA	TRBV2	TRBJ1-1	TGTGCCAGCAGTGTCAAGGGGTGGAACACTGAAGCTTTCTTT	CASSVKGWNTEAFF
NA	NA	TRBV30	TRBJ2-1	TGTGCCTGGAGTGTATACCAGGGACAGTTCTTC	CAWSVYQGQFF
NA	NA	TRBV27	TRBJ2-3	TGTGCCAGCAGTTTAAGGGGGGCCAGGGATACGCAGTATTTT	CASSLRGARDTQYF
TRBD2	NA	TRBV20-1	TRBJ2-7	TGCAGTGCTAGAGATCGACTAGCGGGGGGAACCTACGAGCAGTACTTC	CSARDRLAGGTYEQYF
TRBD1	NA	TRBV2	TRBJ2-7	TGTGCCAGCAGTATCCCGACAGGGGTGAGCTACGAGCAGTACTTC	CASSIPTGVSYEQYF
NA	once	TRBV7-6	TRBJ2-5	TGTGCCAGCAGCTTAGTCTACGGCTGGGAGACCCAGTACTTC	CASSLVYGWETQYF
TRBD2	NA	TRBV18	TRBJ2-3	TGTGCCAGCTCGCGACTAGCGGGGCACACAGATACGCAGTATTTT	CASSRLAGHTDTQYF
TRBD1	NA	TRBV20-1	TRBJ2-5	TGCAGTGCTAGAGTAGGGGGCGTAAAGACCCAGTACTTC	CSARVGGVKTQYF
NA	NA	TRBV6-5	TRBJ2-2	TGTGCCAGCAGTTGGACACAGAACACCGGGGAGCTGTTTTTT	CASSWTQNTGELFF
TRBD1	NA	TRBV3-1	TRBJ1-2	TGTGCCAGCAGCCTCCGCATGCAAGGGGGCAGACGGGCTCGGGGCTACACCTTC	CASSLRMQGGRRARGYTF
TRBD2	many	TRBV12-3/TRBV12-4	TRBJ2-1	TGTGCCAGCAGTCCGACTAGCGGGGCCTACAATGAGCAGTTCTTC	CASSPTSGAYNEQFF
NA	NA	TRBV20-1	TRBJ2-5	TGCAGTGCTAGAGATTTGAGGAAAGAGACCCAGTACTTC	CSARDLRKETQYF
TRBD1	few	TRBV6-2/TRBV6-3	TRBJ2-1	TGTGCCAGCAGTTCGGACAGGGGATTATCCTACAATGAGCAGTTCTTC	CASSSDRGLSYNEQFF
NA	few	TRBV9	TRBJ2-1	TGTGCCAGCAGCGTCCCATCCAGGGGTGGTGAGCAGTTCTTC	CASSVPSRGGEQFF
TRBD1	NA	TRBV2	TRBJ1-5	TGTGCCAGCAGTGAAGCAAGGGGGCCTGATCAGCCCCAGCATTTT	CASSEARGPDQPQHF
TRBD2	NA	TRBV9	TRBJ2-1	TGTGCCAGCAGCGTACCGCGGGGGGAACCGAGTACCTACAATGAGCAGTTCTTC	CASSVPRGEPSTYNEQFF
TRBD2	NA	TRBV12-5	TRBJ2-5	TGTGCTAGTGCGGTGAGCGGGGCGCAAGAGACCCAGTACTTC	CASAVSGAQETQYF
NA	NA	TRBV27	TRBJ2-7	TGTGCCAGCAGTTTCTTGGGACTTGAGCCGAACGAGCAGTACTTC	CASSFLGLEPNEQYF
NA	NA	TRBV2	TRBJ1-1	TGTGCCAGCCCCCGGGGAGTGAACGCTGAAGCTTTCTTT	CASPRGVNAEAFF
NA	few	TRBV27	TRBJ2-3	TGTGCCAGCAGTCCCACTATCATTTCCAGTACAGATACGCAGTATTTT	CASSPTIISSTDTQYF
TRBD1	NA	TRBV9	TRBJ2-7	TGTGCCAGCAGCGCGGACAGGGCGGGCGAGCAGTACTTC	CASSADRAGEQYF
NA	NA	TRBV5-5	TRBJ1-1	TGTGCCAGCAGCCTCTCGGGGGGATTCACTGAAGCTTTCTTT	CASSLSGGFTEAFF
NA	NA	TRBV7-2	TRBJ2-3	TGTGCCAGCAGCTTAGCCCAAATCCCCACAGATACGCAGTATTTT	CASSLAQIPTDTQYF
NA	NA	TRBV6-2/TRBV6-3	TRBJ2-1	TGTGCCAGCAGGTCACTAGCCCGCGGCTACAATGAGCAGTTCTTC	CASRSLARGYNEQFF
NA	NA	TRBV20-1	TRBJ1-5	TGCAGTGCCGAGGGGGGACCCAATCAGCCCCAGCATTTT	CSAEGGPNQPQHF
TRBD2	NA	TRBV4-3	TRBJ2-5	TGCGCCAGCAGCCAAGAGATAGCGGGGGATCAAGAGACCCAGTACTTC	CASSQEIAGDQETQYF
NA	once	TRBV7-2	TRBJ2-5	TGTGCCAGCAGCTTAGGGGGGAGACAAGACACCCAGTACTTC	CASSLGGRQDTQYF
TRBD2	NA	TRBV7-6	TRBJ2-5	TGTGCCAGCAGCCATTCCCTGGGGGGGTACCAAGAGACCCAGTACTTC	CASSHSLGGYQETQYF
NA	many	TRBV6-2/TRBV6-3	TRBJ1-4	TGTGCCAGCGGAGGTCGGAGAGCAACTAATGAAAAACTGTTTTTT	CASGGRRATNEKLFF
NA	NA	TRBV7-8	TRBJ1-1	TGTGCCAGCAGCTTAGAAACAGGATTGAACACTGAAGCTTTCTTT	CASSLETGLNTEAFF
TRBD1	many	TRBV6-6	TRBJ2-7	TGTGCCAGCAGCTCGGGACAGGGGGAATCCTACGAGCAGTACTTC	CASSSGQGESYEQYF
TRBD2	NA	TRBV29-1	TRBJ2-5	TGCAGCGTTGAAATAGCGGGGGAGAAGACCCAGTACTTC	CSVEIAGEKTQYF
TRBD1	NA	TRBV27	TRBJ2-7	TGTGCCAGCAGTCTTAGGACAGGATCCCTCGAGCAGTACTTC	CASSLRTGSLEQYF
TRBD1	NA	TRBV24-1	TRBJ2-3	TGTGCCTCGGGACAGGGACCAGATACGCAGTATTTT	CASGQGPDTQYF
NA	few	TRBV4-2	TRBJ1-2	TGTGCCAGCAGCCAAGATGGGCTGGCAACCAACTATGGCTACACCTTC	CASSQDGLATNYGYTF
NA	NA	TRBV10-3	TRBJ1-5	TGTGCCATCAGTGACGGGGCCCAAGGGAGGTATAGCAATCAGCCCCAGCATTTT	CAISDGAQGRYSNQPQHF
NA	NA	TRBV6-6	TRBJ2-4	TGTGCCAGCAGTTACGGGACGAAGGAGGGGGAGCAGTACTTC	CASSYGTKEGEQYF
NA	NA	TRBV12-3/TRBV12-4	TRBJ2-7	TGTGCCAGCAGTTCCCTGCTGGGGGCTGGCGAGCAGTACTTC	CASSSLLGAGEQYF
NA	NA	TRBV20-1	TRBJ1-6	TGCAGTGCTAGAGATGGAGAGAGCTCCTATAATTCACCCCTCCACTTT	CSARDGESSYNSPLHF
NA	NA	TRBV5-4	TRBJ1-1	TGTGCCAGCAGCTTAAGGCAGGGAATCGGTGAAGCTTTCTTT	CASSLRQGIGEAFF
NA	NA	TRBV15	TRBJ2-2	TGTGCCACACTACAGGCCTACACCGGGGAGCTGTTTTTT	CATLQAYTGELFF
NA	few	TRBV6-1	TRBJ2-1	TGTGCCAGCAGCAGACCTGGGAATGACAATGAGCAGTTCTTC	CASSRPGNDNEQFF
NA	NA	TRBV7-2	TRBJ2-1	TGTGCCAGCAGCCCGCAGACAGGGAGGTCCTACAATGAGCAGTTCTTC	CASSPQTGRSYNEQFF
NA	NA	TRBV20-1	TRBJ1-1	TGCAGTGCTAGAGATCCTGCGGGGATGAACACTGAAGCTTTCTTT	CSARDPAGMNTEAFF
TRBD2	NA	TRBV20-1	TRBJ2-1	TGCAGTGCTAGATCACTAGCGATGATTGATAATGAGCAGTTCTTC	CSARSLAMIDNEQFF